The rows below give T cell receptor beta chains drawn from one sample of a study of T cells after yellow fever vaccination. TCRdb re-derived calls from the 5' RACE reads in MiXCR, one entry per CDR3 protein. The sample yields some 350,000 distinct CDR3 sequences, over 4% seen once. The sequencing here drew on PBMCs, taken 5 days after the yellow fever booster vaccination. These TCRs come from a man aged 18 to 30 who received the YFV17D yellow fever vaccine. CDR3s include the opening cysteine and the closing phenylalanine or tryptophan. The order of the fields is V gene, J gene, clone size, D gene, CDR3 DNA, CDR3 protein. The D gene is left open where the match is weak. Clone size, where shown, is once, few, many, or a class for clones that have expanded.

TRBV6-2/TRBV6-3	TRBJ2-4	-	-	TGTGCCAGCAGTTACTCGGACAGATTAAACATTCAGTACTTC	CASSYSDRLNIQYF
TRBV14	TRBJ1-1	-	-	TGTGCCAGCAGCCACCTATTGAACACTGAAGCTTTCTTT	CASSHLLNTEAFF
TRBV5-4	TRBJ2-3	many	-	TGTGCCAGCAGCCCGTCCGGACTGGGCGGGGATACGCAGTATTTT	CASSPSGLGGDTQYF
TRBV28	TRBJ2-1	-	TRBD2	TGTGCCAGCGGGGATATACGAGCGGGGGGGCTAGTTGAGCAGTTCTTC	CASGDIRAGGLVEQFF
TRBV7-9	TRBJ2-4	few	TRBD1	TGTGCCAGCAGCCCCCGACAGGGGACGGGAACATTTCAGTACTTC	CASSPRQGTGTFQYF
TRBV3-1	TRBJ2-3	many	-	TGTGCCACCGCCGGGACTAGCACAGATACGCAGTATTTT	CATAGTSTDTQYF
TRBV5-1	TRBJ1-1	few	-	TGCGCCAGCAGCCTTTTTACGTACAACACTGAAGCTTTCTTT	CASSLFTYNTEAFF
TRBV7-9	TRBJ1-3	few	-	TGTGCCAGCAGCTCGACCCGTGGAAACACCATATATTTT	CASSSTRGNTIYF
TRBV7-2	TRBJ1-3	many	-	TGTGCCAGCAGCTTATCCGGCAGGGATGGAAACACCATATATTTT	CASSLSGRDGNTIYF
TRBV4-2	TRBJ1-2	-	-	TGTGCCAGCAGCCAAGTGGGCGGGGGCCGTTCCCGATGGTCGATATTAGGCTACACCTTC	CASSQVGGGRSRWSILGYTF
TRBV5-1	TRBJ1-4	few	-	TGCGCCAGCAGCCCCGACGGGGGGTTGGAAGAAAAACTGTTTTTT	CASSPDGGLEEKLFF
TRBV5-6	TRBJ2-2	many	-	TGTGCCAGCAGCCCCAACCTGGGACTGGACACCGGGGAGCTGTTTTTT	CASSPNLGLDTGELFF
TRBV18	TRBJ1-1	many	-	TGTGCCAGCTCACCACCGACCCTCCACACTGAAGCTTTCTTT	CASSPPTLHTEAFF
TRBV10-3	TRBJ2-3	few	-	TGTGCCATCAGTGAGCACCTACGGGGGACTAGCACAGATACGCAGTATTTT	CAISEHLRGTSTDTQYF
TRBV12-3/TRBV12-4	TRBJ2-1	-	-	TGTGCCAGCAGGGCAGGGAGGAGAGTTAATGAGCAGTTCTTC	CASRAGRRVNEQFF